This TCR beta chain originates from a study of blood T cells in healthy people across ages. Primed by a sample-barcoded 5' primer and a J-beta primer mix, a second PCR proceeded for about 7 to 11 cycles. The template-switch adaptor, which had 12 random nucleotides, put a tag on each cDNA molecule. TCRdb re-analysed the 5' RACE reads in MiXCR, keeping a single row per CDR3 protein. The sample includes approximately 830,000 distinct CDR3 sequences, under 80% of them seen just once. V gave up 5 bases and J gave up 7 bases; unmatched junction bases: 4. This CDR3 has 12 amino acids. The germline gives CDR1 MDHEN, CDR2 SYDVKM. About this clonotype itself: The antigen is unknown.

Study-level points and caveats: Strong correlation was found linking TCR beta diversity to naive T cell percentage.

The chain couples TRBV28 to TRBJ2-5, with 7 bases fitting TRBD1. The receptor was derived from a man under 40 in good health. Sequences were obtained from blood. The CDR3 region is CASSNPGGTQYF. CDR3 coding DNA: TGTGCCAGCAGTAACCCAGGGGGGACCCAGTACTTC.